This passage covers 19 T cell receptor beta chains from one sample sequenced in a study of cytomegalovirus exposure and HLA in healthy donors. Sequencing used immunoSEQ multiplex PCR; TCRdb keeps in-frame clones, though not all of them. In the table there are under 200,000 clones, 75% to 90% of which are singletons. Input material: PBMCs. These TCRs come from a woman aged 18-29 years in good health and CMV-seronegative.

V and J are TRBV5-6 and TRBJ2-7, with D maybe TRBD2 (6 bases). The germline V gene encodes CDR1 SGHDT and CDR2 YYEEEE. Between the trimmed V and J ends, which lost 6 bases and 0 bases, there was a span of 10 bases. The CDR3 contains 13 residues. The CDR3 protein is CASTIGSSYEQYF. The CDR3 region has the DNA TGTGCCAGCACTATCGGGAGCTCCTACGAGCAGTACTTC. The entire variable domain, with the rest obtained from reference TRBV5-6 and TRBJ2-7, is as follows: DAGVTQSPTHLIKTRGQQVTLRCSPKSGHDTVSWYQQALGQGPQFIFQYYEEEERQRGNFPDRFSGHQFPNYSSELNVNALLLGDSALYLCASTIGSSYEQYFGPGTRLTVT.

This chain connects TRBV4-2 to TRBJ1-1; D is ambiguous. Germline lookup yields CDR1 LGHNA and CDR2 YNFKEQ. The V end lost 0 bases, the J end lost 0 bases, and 11 bases lay between the germline ends. The CDR3 has 16 amino acids. In DNA form, the CDR3 reads TGTGCCAGCAGCCAAGAAGGTTACAGATTGAACACTGAAGCTTTCTTT. It translates to CASSQEGYRLNTEAFF.

The chain uses TRBV6-1 and TRBJ2-7, with TRBD2 identical over 10 bases. Losses at the gene ends were 5 bases for V and 5 bases for J; bases not matched to a gene: 6. CDR3 size: 14 residues. Per germline, CDR1 MNHNS and CDR2 SASEGT. CDR3 DNA sequence: TGTGCCAGCAGTTGGACTAGCGGCGTCGACGAGCAGTACTTC. Encoded protein: CASSWTSGVDEQYF.

The rearrangement joins TRBV15 to TRBJ2-7, with D possibly matching TRBD2 (5 bases). V dropped 6 bases and J dropped 3 bases, with 12 bases sitting between them. The CDR3 is 13 residues long. CDR1 and CDR2 from the germline V gene are LNHNV and YYDKDF (reference sequence). The CDR3 DNA follows: TGTGCCACCAGACCGTACACTAGCTACGAGCAGTACTTC. This translates into CATRPYTSYEQYF.

The genes are TRBV6-6 and TRBJ2-7, with D tentatively TRBD1 (5 bases). Germline CDR1 MNHNY, CDR2 SVGAGI (reference sequence). There are 13 residues in the CDR3. Trimming cost V 5 bases and J 3 bases, with 11 bases left between them. The CDR3 reads CASSPGLFYEQYF. In DNA, the CDR3 is TGTGCCAGCAGTCCAGGGTTGTTCTACGAGCAGTACTTC.

The chain links TRBV27 to TRBJ2-7; 10 bases fit TRBD2. Losses at the gene ends were 7 bases for V and 2 bases for J; bases not matched to a gene: 14. Germline V CDR1 and CDR2: MNHEY, SMNVEV (reference sequence). The CDR3 sequence is 17 residues long. The CDR3 DNA follows: TGTGCCAGCACCCTAACACCACTAGCGGGGTTGGCCTACGAGCAGTACTTC. Protein sequence: CASTLTPLAGLAYEQYF.

The chain has TRBV29-1 and TRBJ1-1; D ambiguous. In germline, CDR1 is SQVTM, CDR2 ANQGSEA. Trimming removed 3 bases at V and 10 bases at J, with 15 bases between. CDR3 length: 12 amino acids. The CDR3 bases are TGCAGCGTTGAGGGCCGACCGGTCGGAGCTTTCTTT. This encodes CSVEGRPVGAFF.

This sequence joins TRBV6-5 and TRBJ1-1; weak D call: TRBD1 (6 bases). The CDR3 sequence is 12 residues long. Per the germline V gene, CDR1 is MNHEY and CDR2 is SVGAGI. The ends were cut back, 6 bases at V and 7 bases at J, with 12 bases in the middle. CDR3 coding DNA: TGTGCCAGCAGGGGGACATCTGGTGAAGCTTTCTTT. Translation gives CASRGTSGEAFF.

This chain connects TRBV9 to TRBJ2-7; TRBD2 aligns across 8 bases. Germline V CDR1 and CDR2: SGDLS, YYNGEE. The CDR3 is made up of 14 amino acids. V shed 2 bases and J 5 bases; nucleotides not matched to a gene: 6. This chain's CDR3 is CASSVAGAGDEQYF. In DNA, the CDR3 is TGTGCCAGCAGCGTCGCAGGAGCGGGGGACGAGCAGTACTTC.

The rearrangement joins TRBV29-1 to TRBJ1-1, with D perhaps TRBD1 (5 bases). V gave up 7 bases and J gave up 2 bases, with 8 bases separating them. The CDR3 spans 11 residues. In germline, CDR1 is SQVTM, CDR2 ANQGSEA. This CDR3 is CSGTFNTEAFF. In DNA, the CDR3 is TGCAGCGGGACATTTAACACTGAAGCTTTCTTT.

This rearrangement joins TRBV12-5 to TRBJ2-3, with D tentatively TRBD2 (6 bases). CDR3 length: 16 residues. The V gene's germline CDR1 is LGHNT and CDR2 FRNRAP. Deletions cut 3 bases from V and 5 bases from J, with 18 bases between. DNA for the CDR3: TGTGCTAGTGGTTTCTCGAGACTAGGAATTCAAGATACGCAGTATTTT. This gives the protein CASGFSRLGIQDTQYF.

The chain carries TRBV7-8 and TRBJ2-7, with a tentative D call TRBD2 (5 bases). Germline-derived CDR1 and CDR2 are SGHVS and FQNEAQ. The CDR3 is made up of 14 amino acids. The V end lost 5 bases, the J end lost 7 bases, and 18 bases lay between the germline ends. CDR3 sequence (DNA): TGTGCCAGCAGCCCGGAAGGAGGTTCGGAGGAGCAGTACTTC. Protein: CASSPEGGSEEQYF.

This chain links TRBV19 with TRBJ2-5; the D is unclear. Germline CDR1 LNHDA, CDR2 SQIVND (reference sequence). The CDR3 contains 14 residues. Trimming shortened V by 10 bases and J by 3 bases, and 18 bases separated the two germline ends. The CDR3 DNA follows: TGTGCCACCTCCTGGGCCACCACGAAAGAGACCCAGTACTTC. It is translated as CATSWATTKETQYF. Complete variable domain (other parts from reference TRBV19 and TRBJ2-5): DGGITQSPKYLFRKEGQNVTLSCEQNLNHDAMYWYRQDPGQGLRLIYYSQIVNDFQKGDIAEGYSVSREKKESFPLTVTSAQKNPTAFYLCATSWATTKETQYFGPGTRLLVL.

The rearrangement uses TRBV19 and TRBJ2-7, with D unclear. The ends were cut back, 3 bases at V and 3 bases at J, with 18 bases in the middle. The CDR3 runs to 16 residues. CDR1 and CDR2 from the germline V gene are LNHDA and SQIVND (reference sequence). The CDR3: CASSIGLGDLDYEQYF. As DNA, the CDR3 is TGTGCCAGTAGTATTGGGTTAGGAGACCTAGACTACGAGCAGTACTTC.

V usage is TRBV6-5 and J usage is TRBJ1-2; D is perhaps TRBD1 (6 bases). V was trimmed by 5 bases and J by 7 bases, leaving 11 bases between them. The CDR3 is 12 residues long. In germline, CDR1 is MNHEY, CDR2 SVGAGI. The CDR3 reads CASSNRESGYTF. CDR3 coding DNA: TGTGCCAGCAGTAACAGGGAGAGTGGCTACACCTTC.

The chain recombines TRBV4-3 with TRBJ2-7, with D unresolved. CDR3 length: 13 amino acids. Looked up from germline, CDR1 is LGHNA and CDR2 is YSLEER. V was cut by 0 bases and J by 4 bases, with 7 bases left in between. Written as DNA, the CDR3 is TGCGCCAGCAGCCAAGATGTGAGGTACGAGCAGTACTTC. It specifies CASSQDVRYEQYF.

This rearrangement joins TRBV4-1 to TRBJ2-7; D call uncertain. The V end lost 0 bases, the J end lost 5 bases, and 14 bases lay between the germline ends. Germline CDR1 is MGHRA and CDR2 is YSYEKL. The CDR3 length is 15 residues. CDR3 amino acids: CASSQDPTSGNEQYF. DNA for the CDR3: TGCGCCAGCAGCCAAGATCCTACGTCAGGCAACGAGCAGTACTTC.

The chain employs TRBV11-2 and TRBJ2-2; TRBD1 might be the D (6 bases). The CDR3 is 16 amino acids. The V end was cut by 4 bases, the J end by 4 bases, with 16 bases between. Looked up from germline, CDR1 is SGHAT and CDR2 is FQNNGV. The CDR3 DNA reads TGTGCCAGCAGCTCGAAGGGGGTCGGTGTCACCGGGGAGCTGTTTTTT. Translated, it gives CASSSKGVGVTGELFF.

The chain carries TRBV11-3 and TRBJ2-1; tentatively, D is TRBD2 (6 bases). V was clipped by 5 bases and J by 2 bases, with 19 bases between them. The CDR3 consists of 17 residues. Looked up from germline, CDR1 is SGHNT and CDR2 is YENEEA. CDR3 in DNA: TGTGCCAGCAGCCCCTCCCGGAGCGGGCAAGCCTACAATGAGCAGTTCTTC. Its protein is CASSPSRSGQAYNEQFF.